The following is a T cell receptor (beta chain) sequence with its context. This clone came up many times. The antigen it binds to is not known. The input lacks base qualities; no much larger clone sits a single base away. This sample was included in a study of blood T cell repertoires in COVID-19 (dated by TCRdb to the early 2020s). Describing the broader study: Samples covering the acute and convalescent phases of COVID-19 were provided by collaborators in the United States, Italy and Spain. The dataset comprised deeply sampled blood TCRbeta repertoires from subjects exposed to, actively infected with, or recovered from COVID-19. A de-identified subject ID, COVID-19 status, age in years and sex were almost always included in the sample metadata. Samples were obtained from the ongoing ImmuneRACE study (first 160 participants) and from roughly 1,300 subjects provided by 6 global collaborators. Where available, HLA class I and class II types were taken from metadata supplied by the sample provider and were not determined by assay-based typing. The repertoires were released in a freely available public database intended as a resource for research on the immune response to SARS-CoV-2. The prospective study material was composed of cDNA or gDNA derived from T cells, B-cell-depleted T cells, or PBMCs. What the authors observed across the whole study: How much clinical and demographic metadata was included differed by source and by participant, and the metadata was provided uncurated.

In the prospective study, participants were roughly 18 to 100 years old, resided in approximately 22 geographic areas of the United States, and were enrolled through a virtual design. In the prospective study, cohorts were assigned on the basis of participant-reported clinical history obtained from a screening survey and a study questionnaire. Mobile phlebotomists in the prospective study collected whole blood, serum and a nasopharyngeal or oropharyngeal swab from every participant. Prospective study participants could optionally give additional blood draws and questionnaires over a roughly two-month period. Blood samples from the prospective study were shipped frozen or at room temperature prior to DNA extraction. CDR1 and CDR2 are read off the germline V gene (reference sequence) as GTSNPN and SVGIG. V was cut back by 3 bases and J by 4 bases, leaving a gap of 11 bases between them. The CDR3 numbers 13 residues from cysteine through phenylalanine. The retained sequence is limited to the CDR3, 39 bases, with the frame set at the first base.

TCRbeta CDR3 regions were amplified from genomic DNA using the immunoSEQ Assay, a bias-controlled multiplex PCR. Per the source publication's procedure: Nucleated cell counts per sample were estimated from amplification of reference gene primers within the assay. Sequence reads were collapsed and filtered to measure the absolute abundance of every unique TCRbeta CDR3 rearrangement. For each sample, productive Simpson clonality was calculated as the square root of Simpson's diversity index across productive rearrangements. The table was pulled from immuneACCESS by TCRdb, which kept in-frame rearrangements only. Such tables lose some clones; where checked, under half of the loss comes from unresolved V genes, and the rest has no known cause. V, J and clone size are taken as reported in that table, and D and trimming were inferred from the DNA itself. The sample records about 180,000 clones, 89% of which are singletons. About 2.2% of the sample is in the top ten clones.

The receptor was derived from a woman aged 40 to 50 with acute COVID-19. The sequence links TRBV30 to TRBJ2-3, with TRBD1 perhaps the D gene, on 6 matching bases. The sample consisted of PBMCs or T cells enriched from blood (not recorded which). Read as DNA, the sequence is TGTGCCTGGAGATCAGAGGGGGCAGATACGCAGTATTTT. It translates to CAWRSEGADTQYF.